A single sample is the source of the 25 T cell receptor beta chains below, sequenced in a study of regulatory T cells in long-lasting Graves disease. Combining iRepertoire HTBI primers with Arm-PCR of CDR3 regions, the authors built TCR beta libraries. From the multiplex PCR reads, TCRdb called clonotypes with MiXCR, one entry per CDR3 protein. The sample has about 620,000 distinct CDR3 sequences, roughly 15% seen once. Time point here: newly diagnosed GD, antithyroid drugs for less than 3 months. Following extraction of RNA from PBMCs, that RNA was used to make the TCR library. The data were also submitted as part of a second study, on T cells in Graves' hyperthyroidism and ophthalmopathy.

Sequenced material: peripheral blood mononuclear cells (PBMCs), taken at new diagnosis, from a patient treated with antithyroid drugs. These receptors were taken from a woman aged 25 to 45 with Graves disease.

The sample holds many counts of this clonotype. The V gene is TRBV27, the J gene TRBJ2-3, with 9 bases matching TRBD2. The V gene end was trimmed by 4 bases and the J gene end by 6 bases; junction bases not matched to a gene: 14. The CDR3 runs to 17 residues. CDR1 is MNHEY, CDR2 SMNVEV, per germline (reference sequence). CDR3 sequence: CASSYPPVAGVGDTQYF. DNA of the CDR3: TGTGCCAGCAGTTATCCCCCAGTAGCGGGAGTAGGGGATACGCAGTATTTT.

The table lists this clonotype with a few counts. This chain uses TRBV5-1 with TRBJ1-6, with 9 bases identical to TRBD1. Germline V gene data show CDR1 as SGHRS and CDR2 as YFSETQ. CDR3 size: 15 residues. V lost 3 bases to trimming and J lost 6 bases; unmatched junction nucleotides: 4. CDR3 nucleotide sequence: TGCGCCAGCAGCTCGACAGGGGGTAGTAATTCACCCCTCCACTTT. It encodes CASSSTGGSNSPLHF. Together with reference TRBV5-1 and TRBJ1-6, the CDR3 gives the full variable domain: KAGVTQTPRYLIKTRGQQVTLSCSPISGHRSVSWYQQTPGQGLQFLFEYFSETQRNKGNFPGRFSGRQFSNSRSEMNVSTLELGDSALYLCASSSTGGSNSPLHFGNGTRLTVT.

This clonotype was seen more than once but under ten times. This chain connects TRBV28 to TRBJ1-3; no firm D call. Deletions cut 7 bases from V and 0 bases from J, with 16 bases between. The germline CDR1 and CDR2 sequences are MDHEN and SYDVKM. CDR3 length equals 16 residues. The CDR3 DNA follows: TGTGCCAGCATTCGGCCCGGCCCAAGCTCTGGAAACACCATATATTTT. Its protein is CASIRPGPSSGNTIYF.

This clonotype was detected ten times or more. This sequence joins TRBV7-8 and TRBJ1-1; D gene ambiguous. V was cut by 7 bases and J by 0 bases, with 9 bases left in between. The CDR3 spans 13 residues. In germline, CDR1 is SGHVS, CDR2 FQNEAQ. For the CDR3, the DNA is TGTGCCAGCACGCCTCAAATGAACACTGAAGCTTTCTTT. Protein sequence: CASTPQMNTEAFF.

The sample holds one count of this clonotype. A read error may be the cause here, since a much bigger clone is one base away. This chain connects TRBV27 to TRBJ2-1; 7 bases are a match to TRBD2. Looked up from germline, CDR1 is MNHEY and CDR2 is SMNVEV (reference sequence). The CDR3 has 13 residues. CDR3 sequence reads: CASSWGDYDEQFF. Here the CDR3 DNA reads TGTGCCAGCAGTTGGGGGGACTACGATGAGCAGTTCTTC.

The chain recombines TRBV6-1 with TRBJ1-4, with TRBD1 matching over 7 bases. Germline V gene data show CDR1 as MNHNS and CDR2 as SASEGT. V was pared by 7 bases and J by 0 bases, with 8 bases of the junction left unmatched. This CDR3 contains 16 residues. The CDR3 loop reads CASNPDRDATNEKLFF. The CDR3 DNA sequence: TGTGCCAGCAACCCAGACAGGGATGCAACTAATGAAAAACTGTTTTTT.

This clonotype was seen at least ten times. The genes are TRBV27 and TRBJ2-7; D is perhaps TRBD1 (5 bases). The CDR3 has 12 residues. V gave up 9 bases and J gave up 4 bases, with 13 bases separating them. Germline assignment: CDR1 MNHEY and CDR2 SMNVEV (reference sequence). The CDR3 DNA is TGTGCCAGACGGACAACCGGGTACGAGCAGTACTTC. Translation gives CARRTTGYEQYF.

This clonotype has a count of ten or more. The chain employs TRBV12-3 or TRBV12-4 and TRBJ2-7; TRBD1 or TRBD2 may be the D gene (5 bases each). Trimming removed 3 bases at V and 7 bases at J, with 13 bases between. The CDR3 extends over 13 amino acids. As DNA, the CDR3 is TGTGCCAGCAGTTTCGGGACGACGGGGGAGCAGTACTTC. This gives the protein CASSFGTTGEQYF.

This clonotype was counted at least ten times. The rearrangement links TRBV28 to TRBJ2-7; the D is unclear. The V end was cut by 6 bases, the J end by 3 bases, with 12 bases between. The germline gives CDR1 MDHEN, CDR2 SYDVKM. This CDR3 spans 13 amino acids. CDR3 residues: CASRNSVDYEQYF. In nucleotides, the CDR3 is TGTGCCAGCAGAAACTCGGTCGACTACGAGCAGTACTTC.

This clonotype showed up just a few times. The chain couples TRBV3-1 to TRBJ1-4; 7 nucleotides match TRBD1. This CDR3 is built from 15 residues. V shed 6 bases and J 4 bases; nucleotides not matched to a gene: 8. From germline, CDR1 is LGHDT and CDR2 YNNKEL (reference sequence). The CDR3 nucleotides read TGTGCCAGCAGTCGTAAGGGACAGTATAATGAAAAACTGTTTTTT. This sequence encodes CASSRKGQYNEKLFF.

This clonotype was seen more than once but under ten times. As DNA, the CDR3 is TGTGCCAGCAGTGAATGGGAGTACGAGCAGTACTTC. Translating it yields CASSEWEYEQYF. The chain uses TRBV2 and TRBJ2-7; D is possibly TRBD2 (5 bases). Trimming cost V 2 bases and J 4 bases, with 6 bases left between them. CDR1 and CDR2 from the germline V gene are SNHLY and FYNNEI. The CDR3 runs 12 residues.

This clonotype was seen at least ten times. This chain connects TRBV28 to TRBJ2-3; D is ambiguous. Trimming cost V 6 bases and J 3 bases, with 10 bases left between them. Germline V gives CDR1 MDHEN, CDR2 SYDVKM. This CDR3 is 13 amino acids long. CDR3 coding DNA: TGTGCCAGCAGGGAAACCACTACAGATACGCAGTATTTT. Its translation is CASRETTTDTQYF.

The genes are TRBV5-6 and TRBJ2-2; 9 bases align to TRBD1. Per germline, CDR1 SGHDT and CDR2 YYEEEE. Trimming took 2 bases from V and 4 from J; bases not matched to a gene: 6. CDR3 size: 16 residues. DNA of the CDR3: TGTGCCAGCAGCTTACCGGGACAGGGATCCACCGGGGAGCTGTTTTTT. Translating it yields CASSLPGQGSTGELFF.

Details on this clonotype: The CDR3 carries no conserved terminal phenylalanine or tryptophan, so it likely arises from a read error. This sequence joins TRBV12-3 or TRBV12-4 and TRBJ1-2; D perhaps matches TRBD1 (6 bases). This CDR3 spans 12 amino acids. V shed 6 bases and J shed 8 bases, with 13 bases lying between them. The CDR3 DNA is TGTGCCAGCAGCCTAGGGGGGATAGGCTACACCCTC. Protein: CASSLGGIGYTL.

This chain links TRBV20-1 with TRBJ1-5, with 7 bases fitting TRBD1. The length of the CDR3 is 15 residues. CDR1 is DFQATT and CDR2 is SNEGSKA in the germline V gene (reference sequence). Trimming cost V 3 bases and J 4 bases; bases outside gene matches: 9. CDR3 nucleotide sequence: TGCAGTGCTAGCCCCTTGACAGGGCATAATCAGCCCCAGCATTTT. It translates to CSASPLTGHNQPQHF.

The chain couples TRBV3-1 to TRBJ2-5; 9 nucleotides align to TRBD2. CDR3 length equals 15 residues. Germline CDR1 and CDR2: LGHDT and YNNKEL (reference sequence). The ends lost 1 base at V and 5 bases at J; junction bases unmatched: 5. The CDR3 bases are TGTGCCAGCAGCCAAGTAGCGGGAGTAGGGGAGACCCAGTACTTC. As protein: CASSQVAGVGETQYF.

J is TRBJ2-7 and V is TRBV6-2 or TRBV6-3, with D perhaps TRBD1 (5 bases). Trimming shortened V by 5 bases and J by 12 bases, and 14 bases separated the two germline ends. CDR1 is MNHEY and CDR2 is SVGEGT in the germline V gene. The CDR3 sequence is 11 residues long. The CDR3 reads CASSQQDKLYF. The CDR3 DNA sequence: TGTGCCAGCAGTCAGCAGGACAAACTGTACTTC.

The chain employs TRBV24-1 and TRBJ2-3; the D gene is possibly TRBD2 (6 bases). Germline V gives CDR1 KGHDR, CDR2 SFDVKD. V was trimmed by 3 bases and J by 4 bases, leaving 13 bases between them. The CDR3 has 15 residues. CDR3 in amino acids: CATSDTSSLADTQYF. The CDR3 DNA reads TGTGCCACCAGTGATACTAGCAGCCTAGCAGATACGCAGTATTTT.

This clonotype was seen ten or more times. The chain couples TRBV7-9 to TRBJ2-7, with a possible D match to TRBD2 (6 bases). Trimming took 1 base from V and 4 from J, leaving 11 bases between them. The germline V gene encodes CDR1 SEHNR and CDR2 FQNEAQ (reference sequence). The CDR3 has 14 residues. CDR3 in amino acids: CASSLGGGWYEQYF. CDR3 in DNA: TGTGCCAGCAGCTTAGGGGGAGGTTGGTACGAGCAGTACTTC. Variable domain in full (rest from reference TRBV7-9 and TRBJ2-7): DTGVSQNPRHKITKRGQNVTFRCDPISEHNRLYWYRQTLGQGPEFLTYFQNEAQLEKSRLLSDRFSAERPKGSFSTLEIQRTEQGDSAMYLCASSLGGGWYEQYFGPGTRLTVT.

This clonotype was counted between two and nine times. The chain carries TRBV6-1 and TRBJ1-6, with TRBD1 as a possible D gene (6 bases). CDR3 length: 17 amino acids. Germline values: CDR1 MNHNS, CDR2 SASEGT. Trimming took off 6 bases at V and 6 bases at J, with 21 bases between the two ends. DNA for the CDR3: TGTGCCAGCAGGCCGATTGAGGGGGTTCTAAGTAATTCACCCCTCCACTTT. Its translation is CASRPIEGVLSNSPLHF.

In this sample, this clonotype turned up many times. The rearrangement uses TRBV27 and TRBJ1-4, with 7 bases fitting TRBD1. With V trimmed by 5 bases and J by 8 bases, 11 bases remained unmatched. Germline V gene lookup returns CDR1 MNHEY and CDR2 SMNVEV (reference sequence). This CDR3 has 15 residues. The CDR3 bases are TGTGCCAGCAGTCCAGCCGGGACAGTAGGAGAAAAACTGTTTTTT. It codes for CASSPAGTVGEKLFF. Full variable domain (remainder filled in from reference TRBV27 and TRBJ1-4): EAQVTQNPRYLITVTGKKLTVTCSQNMNHEYMSWYRQDPGLGLRQIYYSMNVEVTDKGDVPEGYKVSRKEKRNFPLILESPSPNQTSLYFCASSPAGTVGEKLFFGSGTQLSVL.

This clonotype was counted many times. The chain carries TRBV20-1 and TRBJ1-2; 9 nucleotides line up with TRBD1. Germline loops: CDR1 DFQATT, CDR2 SNEGSKA (reference sequence). The CDR3 has 13 amino acids. V shed 6 bases, J shed 6 bases, and the junction held 8 bases outside the gene matches. Here the CDR3 DNA reads TGCAGTGCGGGAGACAGGGGGTCGCATGGCTACACCTTC. Protein: CSAGDRGSHGYTF.

This clonotype came up many times. This rearrangement joins TRBV29-1 to TRBJ1-1; no firm D call. Germline V CDR1 and CDR2: SQVTM, ANQGSEA. V lost 3 bases and J 5 bases, leaving 13 bases between the germline ends. This CDR3 contains 13 residues. In DNA form, the CDR3 reads TGCAGCGTTGACGACACGGCCCGGACTGAAGCTTTCTTT. Its translation is CSVDDTARTEAFF.

This sequence joins TRBV12-5 and TRBJ1-1; D not resolved. In germline, CDR1 is LGHNT, CDR2 FRNRAP. The length of the CDR3 is 13 residues. Between the trimmed V and J ends, which lost 1 base and 0 bases, there was a span of 3 bases. The CDR3 protein is CASGLGMNTEAFF. CDR3 in DNA: TGTGCTAGTGGTTTGGGCATGAACACTGAAGCTTTCTTT.

This clonotype was detected ten times or more. This chain joins TRBV27 and TRBJ2-1; 9 bases fit TRBD2. This CDR3 contains 16 residues. Germline CDR1 reads MNHEY; CDR2 reads SMNVEV (reference sequence). V dropped 8 bases and J dropped 2; count of bases not matched to a gene: 10. The DNA for the CDR3 is TGTGCCAGCTCCCAGACTAGCGGAATGACCTACAATGAGCAGTTCTTC. Translating it yields CASSQTSGMTYNEQFF.